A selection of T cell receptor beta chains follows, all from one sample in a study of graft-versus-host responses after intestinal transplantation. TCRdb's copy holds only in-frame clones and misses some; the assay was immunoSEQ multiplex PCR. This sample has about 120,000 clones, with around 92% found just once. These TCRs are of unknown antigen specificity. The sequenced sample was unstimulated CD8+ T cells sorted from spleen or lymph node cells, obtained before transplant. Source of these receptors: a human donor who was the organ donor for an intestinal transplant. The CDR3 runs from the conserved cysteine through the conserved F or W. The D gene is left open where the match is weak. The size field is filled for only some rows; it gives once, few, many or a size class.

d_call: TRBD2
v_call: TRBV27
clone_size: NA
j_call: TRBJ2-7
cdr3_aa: CASSLGTSGSYEQYF
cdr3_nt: TGTGCCAGCAGTTTAGGGACTAGCGGTAGTTACGAGCAGTACTTC

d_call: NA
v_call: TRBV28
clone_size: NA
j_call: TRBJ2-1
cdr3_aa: CASNLPGHSQREQFF
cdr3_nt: TGTGCCAGCAACCTACCGGGCCACAGCCAACGCGAGCAGTTCTTC

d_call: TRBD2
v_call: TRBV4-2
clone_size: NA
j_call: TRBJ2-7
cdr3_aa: CASSQDVETSYNYEQYF
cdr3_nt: TGTGCCAGCAGCCAAGATGTTGAGACTAGCTACAACTACGAGCAGTACTTC

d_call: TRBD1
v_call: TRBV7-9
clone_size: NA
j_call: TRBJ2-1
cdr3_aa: CASSPITGDEQFF
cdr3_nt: TGTGCCAGCAGCCCTATCACAGGGGACGAGCAGTTCTTC

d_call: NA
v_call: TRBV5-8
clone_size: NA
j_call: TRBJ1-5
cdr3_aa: CASSLRQEDQPQHF
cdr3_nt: TGTGCCAGCAGCTTGAGACAGGAGGATCAGCCCCAGCATTTT

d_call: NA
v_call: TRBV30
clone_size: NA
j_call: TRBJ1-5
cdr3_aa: CAWSDGGGADQPQHF
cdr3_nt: TGTGCCTGGAGTGATGGGGGGGGCGCGGATCAGCCCCAGCATTTT

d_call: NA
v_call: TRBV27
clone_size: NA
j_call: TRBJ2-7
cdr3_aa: CASSFQGPYEQYF
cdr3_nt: TGTGCCAGCAGTTTTCAGGGGCCCTACGAGCAGTACTTC

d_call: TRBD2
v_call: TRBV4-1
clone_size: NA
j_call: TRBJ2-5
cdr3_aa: CASSGPGLAGGWAQYF
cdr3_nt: TGCGCCAGCAGCGGACCGGGACTAGCGGGGGGCTGGGCCCAGTACTTC

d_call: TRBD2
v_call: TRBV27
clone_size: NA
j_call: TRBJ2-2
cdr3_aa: CASTFQAGLTGELFF
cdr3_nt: TGTGCCAGCACGTTTCAAGCGGGATTAACCGGGGAGCTGTTTTTT

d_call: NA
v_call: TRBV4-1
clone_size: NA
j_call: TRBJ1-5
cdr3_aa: CASSLSQYSNQPQHF
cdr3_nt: TGCGCCAGCAGCCTCAGTCAATATAGCAATCAGCCCCAGCATTTT

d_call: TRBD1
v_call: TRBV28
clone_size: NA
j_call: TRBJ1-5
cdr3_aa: CASLLTGESQPQHF
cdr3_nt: TGTGCCAGCCTATTGACAGGGGAGTCTCAGCCCCAGCATTTT

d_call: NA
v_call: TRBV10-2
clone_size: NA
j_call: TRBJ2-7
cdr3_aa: CASSGQGPHEQYF
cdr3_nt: TGCGCCAGCAGTGGTCAGGGCCCCCACGAGCAGTACTTC

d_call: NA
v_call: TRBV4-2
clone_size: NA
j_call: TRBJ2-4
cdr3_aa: CASSQVVITKAKNIQYF
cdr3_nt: TGTGCCAGCAGCCAAGTGGTCATCACGAAAGCCAAAAACATTCAGTACTTC

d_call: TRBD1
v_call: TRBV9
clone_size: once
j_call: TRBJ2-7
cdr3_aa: CASSVATGPYEQYF
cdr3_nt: TGTGCCAGCAGCGTAGCGACAGGGCCCTACGAGCAGTACTTC

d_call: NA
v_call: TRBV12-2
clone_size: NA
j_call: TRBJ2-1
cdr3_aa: CASLSGIGLGFF
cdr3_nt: TGTGCAAGTCTCAGCGGGATAGGGTTGGGATTCTTC

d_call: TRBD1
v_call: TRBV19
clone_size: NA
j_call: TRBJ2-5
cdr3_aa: CASSISTGGEETQYF
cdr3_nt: TGTGCCAGTAGTATCTCGACAGGGGGGGAAGAGACCCAGTACTTC

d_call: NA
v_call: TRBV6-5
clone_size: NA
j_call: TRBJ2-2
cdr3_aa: CASSYLDGDTGELFF
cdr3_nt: TGTGCCAGCAGTTACCTAGATGGGGACACCGGGGAGCTGTTTTTT

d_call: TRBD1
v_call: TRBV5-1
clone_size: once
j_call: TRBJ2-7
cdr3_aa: CASSLMGQGIHEQYF
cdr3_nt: TGCGCCAGCAGCTTGATGGGACAGGGCATCCACGAGCAGTACTTC

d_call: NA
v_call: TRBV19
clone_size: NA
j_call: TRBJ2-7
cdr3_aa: CASRSEYDYEQYF
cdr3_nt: TGTGCCAGTAGAAGTGAATATGATTACGAGCAGTACTTC

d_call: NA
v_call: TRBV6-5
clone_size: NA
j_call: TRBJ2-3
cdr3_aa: CASSYDPLGADTQYF
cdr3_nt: TGTGCCAGCAGTTACGACCCCCTGGGGGCAGATACGCAGTATTTT

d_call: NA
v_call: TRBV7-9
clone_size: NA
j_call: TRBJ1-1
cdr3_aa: CASSLVIIWTHQNTEAFF
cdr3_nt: TGTGCCAGCAGCTTAGTTATAATCTGGACACACCAGAACACTGAAGCTTTCTTT

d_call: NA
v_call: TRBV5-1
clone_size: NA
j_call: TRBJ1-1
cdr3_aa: CASSLGQVNTEAFF
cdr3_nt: TGCGCCAGCAGCTTGGGACAGGTGAACACTGAAGCTTTCTTT

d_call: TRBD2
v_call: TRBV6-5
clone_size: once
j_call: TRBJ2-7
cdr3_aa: CATEGQREDEQYF
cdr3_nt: TGTGCCACCGAGGGACAGCGGGAGGACGAGCAGTACTTC

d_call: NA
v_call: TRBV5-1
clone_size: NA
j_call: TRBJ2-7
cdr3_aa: CASSPAGFPHLTEQYF
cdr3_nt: TGCGCCAGCAGCCCGGCGGGGTTTCCCCATTTAACGGAGCAGTACTTC

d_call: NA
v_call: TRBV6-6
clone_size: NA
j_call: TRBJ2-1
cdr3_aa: CASSYRAPYNEQFF
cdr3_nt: TGTGCCAGCAGTTACAGGGCACCCTACAATGAGCAGTTCTTC

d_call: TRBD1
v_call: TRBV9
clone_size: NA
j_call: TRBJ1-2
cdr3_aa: CASSRGTGGLWGYTF
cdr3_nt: TGTGCCAGCAGCCGCGGGACAGGGGGCTTGTGGGGCTACACCTTC

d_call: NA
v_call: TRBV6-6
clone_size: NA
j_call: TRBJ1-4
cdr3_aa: CASSYSGGMELFF
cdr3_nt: TGTGCCAGCAGTTACTCGGGGGGTATGGAACTGTTTTTT

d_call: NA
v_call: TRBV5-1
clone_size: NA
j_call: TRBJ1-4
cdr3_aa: CASSPREGANEKLFF
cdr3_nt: TGCGCCAGCAGTCCCCGCGAGGGTGCTAATGAAAAACTGTTTTTT

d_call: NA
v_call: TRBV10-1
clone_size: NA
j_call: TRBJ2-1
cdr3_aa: CASSESSRDVVRTEQFF
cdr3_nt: TGCGCCAGCAGTGAGTCGAGTAGGGACGTAGTCAGGACTGAGCAGTTCTTC

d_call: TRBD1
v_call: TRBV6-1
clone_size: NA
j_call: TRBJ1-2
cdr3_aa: CASSGEDRPIFYYGYTF
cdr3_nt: TGTGCCAGCAGTGGAGAGGACAGGCCAATCTTTTACTATGGCTACACCTTC

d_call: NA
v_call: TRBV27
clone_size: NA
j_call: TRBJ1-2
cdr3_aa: CASSPRGATNNYGYTF
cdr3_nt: TGTGCCAGCAGTCCCCGGGGAGCGACGAACAACTATGGCTACACCTTC

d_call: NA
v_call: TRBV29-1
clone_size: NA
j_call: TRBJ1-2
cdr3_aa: CSVDRTYGYTF
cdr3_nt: TGCAGCGTTGACAGGACCTATGGCTACACCTTC

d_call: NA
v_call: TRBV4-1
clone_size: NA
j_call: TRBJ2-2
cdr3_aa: CASSLKAAGELFF
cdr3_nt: TGCGCCAGCAGCCTAAAAGCGGCCGGGGAGCTGTTTTTT

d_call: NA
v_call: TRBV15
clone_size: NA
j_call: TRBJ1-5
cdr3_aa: CATSRVQGYQPQHF
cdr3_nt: TGTGCCACCAGCAGAGTACAGGGATATCAGCCCCAGCATTTT

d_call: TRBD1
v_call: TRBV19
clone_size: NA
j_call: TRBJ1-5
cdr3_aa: CASSIGTGSNQPQHF
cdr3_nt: TGTGCCAGTAGTATCGGGACAGGGAGCAATCAGCCCCAGCATTTT

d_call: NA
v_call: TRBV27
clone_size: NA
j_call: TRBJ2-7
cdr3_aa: CASSFPGDEQYF
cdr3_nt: TGTGCCAGCAGTTTTCCGGGGGACGAGCAGTACTTC

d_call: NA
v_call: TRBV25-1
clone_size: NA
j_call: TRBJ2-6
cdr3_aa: CASSDSPGEMRGANVLTF
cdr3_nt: TGTGCCAGCAGTGACTCCCCCGGGGAAATGAGGGGGGCCAACGTCCTGACTTTC

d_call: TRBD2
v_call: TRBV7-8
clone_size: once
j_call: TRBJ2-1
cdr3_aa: CASSLISLADYVDEQFF
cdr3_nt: TGTGCCAGCAGCTTAATATCCCTAGCGGACTATGTGGATGAGCAGTTCTTC

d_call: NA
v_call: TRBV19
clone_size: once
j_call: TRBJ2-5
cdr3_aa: CASSIETQYF
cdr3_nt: TGTGCCAGTAGTATAGAGACCCAGTACTTC

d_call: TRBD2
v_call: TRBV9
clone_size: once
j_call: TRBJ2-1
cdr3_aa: CASSVGTSGEYNEQFF
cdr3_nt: TGTGCCAGCAGCGTGGGGACTAGCGGTGAATACAATGAGCAGTTCTTC